The 20 T cell receptor beta chains below all came from one sample that was sequenced in a study of T cell repertoires in cytomegalovirus infection. The antigens of these receptors remain unknown. TCRdb called the reads again in MiXCR, with one record for every CDR3 protein. The table records 100,000 to 150,000 distinct CDR3 sequences, around 32% of them present only once. This sample comprised CD8+ T cells from cultured PBMCs, obtained from culture after CMV antigen stimulation. The receptor set was obtained from a human donor in good health (CMV status not recorded). Some clones in this sample may be carry-over from other donors' samples.

This clonotype was recorded a few times. In DNA, the CDR3 is TGCAGTGCTAGTTCGGGACGGGCTAACTATGGCTACACCTTC. It yields the protein CSASSGRANYGYTF. The chain couples TRBV20-1 to TRBJ1-2, with D maybe TRBD1 (5 bases). Per germline, CDR1 DFQATT and CDR2 SNEGSKA (reference sequence). CDR3 length: 14 residues. Trimming cost V 3 bases and J 0 bases, with 11 bases left between them.

Only a few counts were recorded for this clonotype. This chain links TRBV25-1 with TRBJ1-4; D possibly corresponds to TRBD1 (5 bases). Trimming removed 8 bases at V and 4 bases at J, with 11 bases between. Germline V gene lookup returns CDR1 MGHDK and CDR2 SYGVNS. The CDR3 spans 13 residues. This CDR3 reads CASRQLLNEKLFF. The CDR3 nucleotides read TGTGCCAGCCGACAGCTCCTTAATGAAAAACTGTTTTTT.

This clonotype occurred many times. This chain links TRBV7-9 with TRBJ1-1; D gene unclear. Trimming left V 2 bases short and J 1 base short, with 8 bases between. Per germline, CDR1 SEHNR and CDR2 FQNEAQ (reference sequence). The CDR3 totals 14 residues. For the CDR3, the DNA is TGTGCCAGCAGCTTATTGCGGACGAACACTGAAGCTTTCTTT. Its protein is CASSLLRTNTEAFF.

V and J are TRBV20-1 and TRBJ1-1; 9 bases match TRBD1. The CDR3 covers 16 residues. The germline gives CDR1 DFQATT, CDR2 SNEGSKA (reference sequence). Trimming cost V 1 base and J 3 bases; bases outside gene matches: 9. CDR3 in amino acids: CSARASDRGADTEAFF. The CDR3 bases are TGCAGTGCTAGAGCTTCCGACAGGGGGGCGGACACTGAAGCTTTCTTT.

The chain combines TRBV28 with TRBJ1-2; possible D gene TRBD1, 6 bases. V lost 7 bases, J lost 4 bases, and 13 bases lay in between. The CDR3 length is 13 residues. In germline, CDR1 is MDHEN, CDR2 SYDVKM. CDR3 nucleotide sequence: TGTGCCAGCACCCAAAGGGGGGCCTATGGCTACACCTTC. This gives the protein CASTQRGAYGYTF.

This clonotype was recorded once. The rearrangement uses TRBV6-5 and TRBJ2-6; TRBD1 agrees at 9 bases. Trimming at V came to 10 bases and at J to 0 bases, leaving 4 bases not matched to a gene. The CDR3 runs to 15 residues. Germline lookup yields CDR1 MNHEY and CDR2 SVGAGI. CDR3 nucleotide sequence: TGTGCCACGGGACAGGGATACTCTGGGGCCAACGTCCTGACTTTC. Its translation is CATGQGYSGANVLTF.

V usage is TRBV19 and J usage is TRBJ2-3; 12 bases align to TRBD1. With 5 bases clipped from V and 8 bases from J, the junction kept 11 bases outside the gene matches. This CDR3 has 16 residues. Germline V lookup: CDR1 LNHDA, CDR2 SQIVND (reference sequence). CDR3 coding DNA: TGTGCCAGTAGTCCGGGGACAGGGGGCCTTTTAGGTACGCAGTATTTT. Translated: CASSPGTGGLLGTQYF.

This clonotype was seen a handful of times. The chain has TRBV4-3 and TRBJ1-6; D gene ambiguous. CDR1 is LGHNA, CDR2 YSLEER, per germline. The CDR3 length is 14 residues. Deletions cut 3 bases from V and 7 bases from J, with 10 bases between. CDR3 protein: CASSQTQRNSPLHF. CDR3 DNA: TGCGCCAGCAGCCAGACCCAAAGGAATTCACCCCTCCACTTT.

This rearrangement joins TRBV3-1 to TRBJ2-5, with D hard to call. This CDR3 is 14 amino acids long. V gave up 0 bases and J gave up 2 bases, with 7 bases separating them. Germline V gene sequence: CDR1 LGHDT, CDR2 YNNKEL (reference sequence). CDR3 amino acids: CASSQDGQQETQYF. The CDR3 region has the DNA TGTGCCAGCAGCCAAGACGGTCAGCAAGAGACCCAGTACTTC.

The J gene is TRBJ2-2, the V gene TRBV4-3; 9 bases line up with TRBD1. The J segment lost 1 base and the V segment lost 1 base, leaving 7 bases of the junction unmatched. Germline V CDR1 and CDR2: LGHNA, YSLEER. The CDR3 runs to 18 residues. The CDR3 reads CASSQVIRDRENTGELFF. The CDR3 DNA sequence: TGCGCCAGCAGCCAAGTGATCCGGGACAGGGAGAACACCGGGGAGCTGTTTTTT.

This chain uses TRBV7-9 with TRBJ2-4, with 8 positions matching TRBD2. The germline V gene encodes CDR1 SEHNR and CDR2 FQNEAQ (reference sequence). Trimming took 4 bases from V and 1 from J; bases not matched to a gene: 6. The CDR3 totals 16 residues. The DNA for the CDR3 is TGTGCCAGCAGCTCCGGGGGGGGTAGTGCCAAAAACATTCAGTACTTC. This translates into CASSSGGGSAKNIQYF.

The chain carries TRBV7-6 and TRBJ2-2; TRBD2 agrees at 9 bases. The CDR3 covers 17 residues. Trimming cost V 5 bases and J 1 base; bases outside gene matches: 8. Germline-derived CDR1 and CDR2 are SGHVS and FNYEAQ. The DNA of the CDR3 is TGTGCCAGCAGCCCGCCTAGCGGGGCCTTGAACACCGGGGAGCTGTTTTTT. As protein: CASSPPSGALNTGELFF.

The genes are TRBV12-3 or TRBV12-4 and TRBJ1-4; weak D call: TRBD1 (5 bases). Trimming removed 6 bases from V and 7 bases from J, with 21 bases in between. The CDR3 contains 16 residues. CDR3 sequence: CASRPRGASRGEKLFF. In DNA form, the CDR3 reads TGTGCCAGCAGGCCCCGAGGGGCCTCGAGGGGTGAAAAACTGTTTTTT.

The J gene is TRBJ2-2, the V gene TRBV4-3, with TRBD2 identical over 8 bases. The CDR3 spans 16 residues. In germline, CDR1 is LGHNA, CDR2 YSLEER. Unmatched junction bases numbered 4, after V lost 3 bases and J lost 1 base. The CDR3 region has the DNA TGCGCCAGCAGCCAGGGCAGCGGGGGGAACACCGGGGAGCTGTTTTTT. Its translation is CASSQGSGGNTGELFF.

The J gene is TRBJ2-3, the V gene TRBV6-1, with TRBD2 matching over 8 bases. The CDR3 runs 14 residues. Germline V gene data show CDR1 as MNHNS and CDR2 as SASEGT. With V trimmed by 4 bases and J by 5 bases, 5 bases remained unmatched. In DNA form, the CDR3 reads TGTGCCAGCAGTGGACCGGGGGGGCGAGATACGCAGTATTTT. Its protein product is CASSGPGGRDTQYF.

In this sample, this clonotype turned up many times. The chain is built from TRBV7-6 and TRBJ2-7, with D perhaps TRBD1 or TRBD2 (5 bases each). The germline V gene has CDR1 SGHVS and CDR2 FNYEAQ. CDR3 length: 13 residues. V lost 1 base, J lost 7 bases, and 11 bases lay in between. CDR3 sequence: CASSLVLGEEQYF. The DNA of the CDR3 is TGTGCCAGCAGCTTAGTACTAGGGGAAGAGCAGTACTTC.

This clonotype was recorded at least ten times. The chain recombines TRBV7-9 with TRBJ2-5; the match to TRBD2 covers 9 bases. CDR3 length: 16 residues. The ends lost 3 bases at V and 7 bases at J; junction bases unmatched: 12. The germline V gene encodes CDR1 SEHNR and CDR2 FQNEAQ (reference sequence). CDR3 nucleotide sequence: TGTGCCAGCAGCTTTAAAACGGCGGGGGGGCCTGGGACCCAGTACTTC. It specifies CASSFKTAGGPGTQYF.

The chain joins TRBV27 to TRBJ1-2; D is unresolved. CDR3 length equals 13 residues. Trimming left V 5 bases short and J 7 bases short, with 14 bases between. Germline loops: CDR1 MNHEY, CDR2 SMNVEV (reference sequence). DNA for the CDR3: TGTGCCAGCAGTCATGCAGGCGCTGGTGGCTACACCTTC. Its protein is CASSHAGAGGYTF.

The sample holds a few counts of this clonotype. V usage is TRBV7-9 and J usage is TRBJ1-2, with D hard to call. There are 16 residues in the CDR3. V lost 2 bases and J 2 bases, leaving 15 bases between the germline ends. Germline V lookup: CDR1 SEHNR, CDR2 FQNEAQ (reference sequence). The CDR3 sequence: CASSLRRERTNYGYTF. CDR3 DNA: TGTGCCAGCAGCTTACGTAGAGAGAGAACCAACTATGGCTACACCTTC.

This clonotype was recorded a few times. The rearrangement links TRBV7-2 to TRBJ2-1; 11 positions match TRBD2. Germline values: CDR1 SGHTA, CDR2 FQGNSA. V dropped 5 bases and J dropped 3; count of bases not matched to a gene: 12. The CDR3 contains 18 residues. The CDR3 loop reads CASSLLPVAGGLYNEQFF. The CDR3 DNA reads as TGTGCCAGCAGCCTACTGCCGGTAGCGGGGGGGCTCTACAATGAGCAGTTCTTC.